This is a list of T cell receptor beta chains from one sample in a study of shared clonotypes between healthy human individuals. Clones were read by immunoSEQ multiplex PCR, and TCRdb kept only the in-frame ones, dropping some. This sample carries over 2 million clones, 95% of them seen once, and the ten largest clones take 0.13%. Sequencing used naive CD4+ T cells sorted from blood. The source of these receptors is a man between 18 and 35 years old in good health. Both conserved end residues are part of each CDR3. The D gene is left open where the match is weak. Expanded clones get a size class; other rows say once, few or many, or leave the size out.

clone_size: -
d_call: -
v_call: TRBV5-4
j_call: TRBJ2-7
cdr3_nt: TGTGCCAGCAGCTTGAAACGGTCCAAGGACGAGCAGTACTTC
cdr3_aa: CASSLKRSKDEQYF

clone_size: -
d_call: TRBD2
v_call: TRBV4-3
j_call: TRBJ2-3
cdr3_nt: TGCGCCAGCAGCCAAGAACTAGCGGGAGCATTCAAGGCAGATACGCAGTATTTT
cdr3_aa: CASSQELAGAFKADTQYF

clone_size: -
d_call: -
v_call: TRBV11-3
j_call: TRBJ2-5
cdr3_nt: TGTGCCAGCAGTATAAACGGATTGGCGACCCAGTACTTC
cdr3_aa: CASSINGLATQYF

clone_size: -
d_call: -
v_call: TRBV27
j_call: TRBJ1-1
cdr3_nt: TGTGCCAGCAGCCGGTGGAACACTGAAGCTTTCTTT
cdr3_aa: CASSRWNTEAFF

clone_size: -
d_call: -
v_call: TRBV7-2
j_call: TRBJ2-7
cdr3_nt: TGTGCCAGCAGCTTAACCAGCTCCTACGAGCAGTACTTC
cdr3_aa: CASSLTSSYEQYF

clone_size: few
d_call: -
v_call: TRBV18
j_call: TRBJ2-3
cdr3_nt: TGTGCCAGCTCACCACAGGGGATTAGCACAGATACGCAGTATTTT
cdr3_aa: CASSPQGISTDTQYF

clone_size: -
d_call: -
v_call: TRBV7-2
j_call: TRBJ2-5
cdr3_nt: TGTGCCAGCAGCTTATTCGGGGGAGAGACCCAGTACTTC
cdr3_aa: CASSLFGGETQYF

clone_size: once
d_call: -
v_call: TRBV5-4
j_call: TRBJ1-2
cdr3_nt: TGTGCCAGCAGATCCGGTTCGGACACTAACTATGGCTACACCTTC
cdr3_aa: CASRSGSDTNYGYTF

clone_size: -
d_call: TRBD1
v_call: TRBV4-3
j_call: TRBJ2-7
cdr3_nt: TGCGCCAGCAGCCCAGCCCGGACAGGCACGGATTACGAGCAGTACTTC
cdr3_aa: CASSPARTGTDYEQYF

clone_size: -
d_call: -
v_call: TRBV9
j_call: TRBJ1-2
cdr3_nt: TGTGCCAGCAGCGTAGAGGACGGCCGGGTTATGGCTTATGGCTACACCTTC
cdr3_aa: CASSVEDGRVMAYGYTF

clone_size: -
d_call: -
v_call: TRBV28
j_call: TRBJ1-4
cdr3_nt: TGTGCCAGCAGTTTGGGAGGGGCGAATGAAAAACTGTTTTTT
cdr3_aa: CASSLGGANEKLFF

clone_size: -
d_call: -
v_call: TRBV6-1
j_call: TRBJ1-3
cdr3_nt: TGTGCCAGCAGTGAATCAGGGACTGGAAACACCATATATTTT
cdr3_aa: CASSESGTGNTIYF

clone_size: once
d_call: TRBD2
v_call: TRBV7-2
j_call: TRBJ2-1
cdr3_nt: TGTGCCAGCAGACCGACTAGCGGGAGGTCACCGTTCTTC
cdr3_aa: CASRPTSGRSPFF

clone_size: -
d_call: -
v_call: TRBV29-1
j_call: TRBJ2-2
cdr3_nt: TGCAGCGTTCGGGACGGGGAGCTGTTTTTT
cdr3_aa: CSVRDGELFF

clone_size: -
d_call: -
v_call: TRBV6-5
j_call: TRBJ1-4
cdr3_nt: TGTGCCAGCAGAAGAGACAGAAAACTGTTTTTT
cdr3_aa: CASRRDRKLFF

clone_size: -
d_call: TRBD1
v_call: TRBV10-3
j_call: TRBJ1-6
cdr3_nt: TGTGCCATCAGTGAGTTGGGGACAGCGAATTCACCCCTCCACTTT
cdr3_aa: CAISELGTANSPLHF

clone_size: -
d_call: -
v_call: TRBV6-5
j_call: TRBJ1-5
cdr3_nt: TGTGCCAGCAGTCGGACCGTTAGCAATCAGCCCCAGCATTTT
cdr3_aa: CASSRTVSNQPQHF

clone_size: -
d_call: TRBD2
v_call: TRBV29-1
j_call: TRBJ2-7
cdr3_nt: TGCAGCGTTGCCCCAGCGGGGACCTTCTCTTACGAGCAGTACTTC
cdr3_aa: CSVAPAGTFSYEQYF

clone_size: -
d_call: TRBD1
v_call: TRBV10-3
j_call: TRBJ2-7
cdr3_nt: TGTGCCATTCTAGACAGGGACGGATACGAGCAGTACTTC
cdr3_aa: CAILDRDGYEQYF

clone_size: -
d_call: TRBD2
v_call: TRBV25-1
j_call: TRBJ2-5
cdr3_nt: TGTGCCAGCAGGTCTGCTCAGGGAGGGGAGACCCAGTACTTC
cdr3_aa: CASRSAQGGETQYF